This is a list of T cell receptor beta chains from one sample in a study of blood T cell repertoires in COVID-19. Only in-frame clones appear in the TCRdb table, and some are missing; sequencing was by immunoSEQ multiplex PCR. The table shows 90,000 or so clones, with 75% to 90% occurring only once. Sequenced input: peripheral blood. All receptors come from a man older than 75 with active or convalescent COVID-19. Both conserved end residues are part of each CDR3. The order of the fields is D gene, clone size, J gene, V gene, CDR3 DNA, CDR3 protein. The D gene is left open where the match is weak. A clone size is listed for some rows: how often the clone was seen (once, few, many), or a class if it is expanded.

>NA|NA|TRBJ1-2|TRBV3-1/TRBV3-2
TGTGCCAGCAGCCAAGGGCGAGGATATGGCTACACCTTC
CASSQGRGYGYTF
>TRBD1|NA|TRBJ1-2|TRBV6-2/TRBV6-3
TGTGCCAGCAGTCGGGACAGGGGTAGTAACTATGGCTACACCTTC
CASSRDRGSNYGYTF
>TRBD1|NA|TRBJ2-1|TRBV28
TGTGCCAGCACCGACAGGGGGGATACCAGGAAGCAGTTCTTC
CASTDRGDTRKQFF
>NA|once|TRBJ2-5|TRBV5-1
TGCGCCAGCAGCTTGGCCCCCCGCGGGACAGTAGGGGAGACCCAGTACTTC
CASSLAPRGTVGETQYF
>NA|NA|TRBJ2-1|TRBV20-1
TGCAGTGCTAGTCAGGGACATTTGGTCAATGAGCAGTTCTTC
CSASQGHLVNEQFF
>NA|once|TRBJ1-4|TRBV29-1
TGCAGCGTTGGGGACAAGAATGAAAAACTGTTTTTT
CSVGDKNEKLFF
>NA|once|TRBJ1-2|TRBV29-1
TGCAGCACAATCACAGGGCTTGAAGGCTACACCTTC
CSTITGLEGYTF
>TRBD1|once|TRBJ2-3|TRBV6-6
TGTGCCAGCAACGCCGCAGGGGGAAGCACAGATACGCAGTATTTT
CASNAAGGSTDTQYF
>TRBD2|NA|TRBJ2-7|TRBV19
TGTGCCAGTATCGCCACTAGCGTGTTTCTCTACGAGCAGTACTTC
CASIATSVFLYEQYF
>TRBD1|NA|TRBJ1-3|TRBV28
TGTGCCAGCAGTTTAGGGACAGGCCGAAGAGCCACCATATATTTT
CASSLGTGRRATIYF
>TRBD1|NA|TRBJ1-1|TRBV11-2
TGTGCCAGCAGCTTAGATCGGACAGGGGATATCAAAGCTTTCTTT
CASSLDRTGDIKAFF
>NA|once|TRBJ2-7|TRBV3-1/TRBV3-2
TGTGCCAGCAGCCAAGAGCGGTACGAGCAGTACTTC
CASSQERYEQYF
>NA|NA|TRBJ1-4|TRBV2
TGTGCCAGCAGTTCAGGGGTCGTTGAAAAACTGTTTTTT
CASSSGVVEKLFF